This is a list of T cell receptor beta chains from one sample in a study of blood T cell repertoires in COVID-19. Profiling relied on immunoSEQ multiplex PCR, and the TCRdb table lists in-frame clones only, not all of them. The data contain 250,000 to 300,000 clones, around four fifths of them singletons. What was sequenced was peripheral blood. The receptors derive from a man in his fifties or sixties who had recovered from COVID-19. CDR3s include the opening cysteine and the closing phenylalanine or tryptophan. D genes are given only for firm matches. Clone size is not always given. Where it is, it says once, few, many or a class for expanded clones.

j_call clone_size d_call v_call cdr3_nt cdr3_aa
TRBJ1-1 - - TRBV5-4 TGTGCCAGCAGCTTGGTACAGGGTAATGAAGCTTTCTTT CASSLVQGNEAFF
TRBJ2-1 - TRBD2 TRBV5-6 TGTGCCAGCAGCCCTCCGGGACTAGCGGGAGTCAATGAGCAGTTCTTC CASSPPGLAGVNEQFF
TRBJ2-3 - TRBD2 TRBV6-5 TGTGCCAGCACGTCGACTAGCGGGATCGGACATTTT CASTSTSGIGHF
TRBJ1-2 - - TRBV12-3/TRBV12-4 TGTGCCAGCAGTGTGGGACACAGCTATGGCTACACCTTC CASSVGHSYGYTF
TRBJ2-6 - TRBD1 TRBV7-9 TGTGCCAGCAGCAGGGGACAGGGGCGGGTGGCCTCTGGGGCCAACGTCCTGACTTTC CASSRGQGRVASGANVLTF
TRBJ1-3 - TRBD1 TRBV2 TGTGCCAGCAACGGACAGGGGGGCTCTGGAAACACCATATATTTT CASNGQGGSGNTIYF
TRBJ2-5 once - TRBV6-6 TGTGCCAGCAGTTACTCGGCGGGGGCCGGAGTTAAGACCCAGTACTTC CASSYSAGAGVKTQYF
TRBJ2-5 - - TRBV2 TGTGCCAGCAGTGTCTCTAGGAGGGGAGAGACCCAGTACTTC CASSVSRRGETQYF
TRBJ2-3 - TRBD2 TRBV6-1 TGTGCCAGCAGTGCGCTGACCGGGACTAGCGGGAGTACAGATACGCAGTATTTT CASSALTGTSGSTDTQYF
TRBJ2-2 - - TRBV7-2 TGTGCCAGCAGCTTTCTGCGAGCGAGAACTCATCCGAACACCGGGGAGCTGTTTTTT CASSFLRARTHPNTGELFF
TRBJ2-3 - - TRBV3-1/TRBV3-2 TGTGCCAGCAGCCAGAACCCGGGAACAGATACGCAGTATTTT CASSQNPGTDTQYF
TRBJ2-7 - - TRBV6-5 TGTGCCAGCAGACGCGGGGTCGGCTCCTACGAGCAGTACTTC CASRRGVGSYEQYF
TRBJ2-7 - TRBD2 TRBV6-1 TGTGCCAGCAGTGAGACTAGCGGGAGGTTCCACGAGCAGTACTTC CASSETSGRFHEQYF
TRBJ2-7 - - TRBV7-8 TGTGCCAGCAGCGCGAAACCGGGACATTTAAGCGAGCAGTACTTC CASSAKPGHLSEQYF
TRBJ1-2 few - TRBV11-2 TGTGCCAGCAGCCGACGACAGCCTCCGCATGGCTACACCTTC CASSRRQPPHGYTF
TRBJ2-3 - - TRBV6-5 TGTGCCAGCAGTTACGGGGCCCTCACAGATACGCAGTATTTT CASSYGALTDTQYF
TRBJ2-3 - - TRBV19 TGTGCCAGTAGTACGACTAGTGGCACAGATACGCAGTATTTT CASSTTSGTDTQYF
TRBJ1-1 - - TRBV13 TGTGCCAGCACCCTGACAAGAATGGGCACTGAAGCTTTCTTT CASTLTRMGTEAFF
TRBJ1-1 - - TRBV18 TGTGCCAGCTCACCACGGCAAGACACTGAAGCTTTCTTT CASSPRQDTEAFF
TRBJ2-5 few - TRBV5-1 TGCGCCAGCAGCTTGGCCGGCGTGGGGGCCCGTCAAGAGACCCAGTACTTC CASSLAGVGARQETQYF
TRBJ2-2 few TRBD2 TRBV9 TGTGCCAGCAGCTTACTCGGACTAGCGGGAGTATCGAGCACCGGGGAGCTGTTTTTT CASSLLGLAGVSSTGELFF
TRBJ2-5 - TRBD2 TRBV7-2 TGTGCCAGCAGCTTAAGGAACGGGGGGGAAGAGACCCAGTACTTC CASSLRNGGEETQYF
TRBJ1-2 - - TRBV5-1 TGCGCCAGCAGCTTGCGGGACTATGGCTACACCTTC CASSLRDYGYTF
TRBJ2-1 - TRBD2 TRBV24-1 TGTGCCACCAGTGATTTCCCCTGGACTAGCGGGAGGGCTGCAGGTTACTCCTACAATGAGCAGTTCTTC CATSDFPWTSGRAAGYSYNEQFF
TRBJ2-5 once - TRBV7-9 TGTGCCAGCAGCTTAGGCGGGACCCACCAAGAGACCCAGTACTTC CASSLGGTHQETQYF
TRBJ2-5 once - TRBV6-5 TGTGCCAGCAGTTGGGGAGGCCAAGAGACCCAGTACTTC CASSWGGQETQYF
TRBJ1-5 few - TRBV21-1 TGTGCCAGCAGCAAAGGGGGAGCGGGTGAGCCCCAGCATTTT CASSKGGAGEPQHF
TRBJ2-1 - TRBD1 TRBV5-4 TGTGCCAGCAGCCCACAGACAGGGGCGCTCTACAATGAGCAGTTCTTC CASSPQTGALYNEQFF
TRBJ2-3 - - TRBV5-1 TGCGCCAGCAGCTCCACAAGTAATGGTGCAGATACGCAGTATTTT CASSSTSNGADTQYF
TRBJ1-3 few - TRBV5-1 TGCGCCAGCAGCTTGGTGCCAGGGGTCTCCTCTGGAAACACCATATATTTT CASSLVPGVSSGNTIYF
TRBJ2-3 few TRBD2 TRBV5-1 TGCGCCAGCAGACCTAGCGGGGGGCCAGATACGCAGTATTTT CASRPSGGPDTQYF
TRBJ2-7 - - TRBV29-1 TGCAGCGTTGAACTCAGCTCCTACGAGCAGTACTTC CSVELSSYEQYF
TRBJ1-2 few TRBD1 TRBV27 TGTGCCAGCAGTACCCGGACAGGGAACTATGGCTACACCTTC CASSTRTGNYGYTF
TRBJ1-3 - TRBD1 TRBV5-6 TGTGCCAGCAGCTTGGGGCCTGGACAGGGAGCAGGAAACACCATATATTTT CASSLGPGQGAGNTIYF
TRBJ2-7 - - TRBV11-2 TGTGCCAGCAGCTCTCAGCGAGCAAGAGCCTACGAGCAGTACTTC CASSSQRARAYEQYF
TRBJ2-7 - - TRBV9 TGTGCCAGCAGCGCTACTCAAAAAAACTACGAGCAGTACTTC CASSATQKNYEQYF
TRBJ1-3 - - TRBV7-2 TGTGCCAGCAGCTTCGGACAGAGCCGCTCTGGAAACACCATATATTTT CASSFGQSRSGNTIYF
TRBJ2-1 - - TRBV2 TGTGCCAGAGATTTCAGGGGAACGTCCTACAATGAGCAGTTCTTC CARDFRGTSYNEQFF
TRBJ1-2 - TRBD1 TRBV6-6 TGTGCCAGCAGTAGGGACAGCGGGGGAAACGGCTACACCTTC CASSRDSGGNGYTF
TRBJ2-1 - TRBD2 TRBV7-6 TGTGCCAGCAGCTCCCCCCTAGCGGGAGAGGTCTTC CASSSPLAGEVF
TRBJ1-6 - TRBD1 TRBV19 TGTGCCACCGGGACAGGGAATTCACCCCTCCACTTT CATGTGNSPLHF
TRBJ2-1 - TRBD2 TRBV7-3 TGTGCCAGCAGCCGTAACGGGGGGGCGAATGAGCAGTTCTTC CASSRNGGANEQFF
TRBJ2-7 - - TRBV18 TGTGCCAGCTCTCCTCCGGGAACAAGTAGGCGTGAGCAGTACTTC CASSPPGTSRREQYF
TRBJ2-5 once - TRBV19 TGTGCCAGTAGCAATACAGGGGAGACCCAGTACTTC CASSNTGETQYF
TRBJ2-2 - TRBD2 TRBV11-2 TGTGCCAGCAGCTACTGGGGGCTAGCGGGAGCAAACACCGGGGAGCTGTTTTTT CASSYWGLAGANTGELFF
TRBJ2-2 - - TRBV9 TGTGCCAGCAGCGTAACGGGAGAGCGAGCCGGGGAGCTGTTTTTT CASSVTGERAGELFF
TRBJ2-5 - TRBD1 TRBV5-1 TGCGCCAGCAAGGGGGCAGAAAGGGAAGAGACCCAGTACTTC CASKGAEREETQYF
TRBJ1-1 - TRBD1 TRBV5-1 TGCGCCAGCAGCCCCTGGACAGGGGCAAACACTGAAGCTTTCTTT CASSPWTGANTEAFF